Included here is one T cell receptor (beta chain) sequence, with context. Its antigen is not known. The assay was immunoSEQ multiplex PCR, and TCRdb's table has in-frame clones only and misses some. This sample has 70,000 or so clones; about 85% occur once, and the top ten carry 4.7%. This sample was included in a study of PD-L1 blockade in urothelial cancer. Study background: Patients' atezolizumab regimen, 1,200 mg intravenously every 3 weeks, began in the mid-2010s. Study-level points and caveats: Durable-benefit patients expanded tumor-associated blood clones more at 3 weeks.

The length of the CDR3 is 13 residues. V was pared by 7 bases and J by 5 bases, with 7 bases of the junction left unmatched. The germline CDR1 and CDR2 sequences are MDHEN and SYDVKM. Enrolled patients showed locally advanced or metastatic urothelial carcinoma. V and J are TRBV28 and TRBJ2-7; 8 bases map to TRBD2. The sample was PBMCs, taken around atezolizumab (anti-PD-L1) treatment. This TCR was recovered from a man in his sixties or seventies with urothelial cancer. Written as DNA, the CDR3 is TGTGCCAGCACGAGTAGCGGGACTAACGAGCAGTACTTC. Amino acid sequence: CASTSSGTNEQYF.